A selection of T cell receptor beta chains follows, all from one sample in a study of human T cells and chemical hapten exposure. TCRdb called the RACE reads again in MiXCR, with one record for every CDR3 protein. Seen here are approximately 80,000 distinct CDR3 sequences, less than 11% observed once, and the top ten hold around 4.7%. Here the sequenced sample was whole blood, taken in connection with sensitization to the hapten diphenylcyclopropenone (DPC). These receptors were obtained from a woman aged 50 to 60 with alopecia areata. Some clones in this sample may be carry-over from other donors' samples. CDR3s include the opening cysteine and the closing phenylalanine or tryptophan. The order of the fields is J gene, clone size, D gene, V gene, CDR3 protein, CDR3 DNA. D genes are given only for firm matches. Expanded clones are given a class, and other clones once, few, many or no size at all.

J gene: TRBJ1-3; clone size: many; D gene: NA; V gene: TRBV7-6; CDR3 protein: CASSFGVSGNTIYF; CDR3 DNA: TGTGCCAGCAGCTTCGGGGTCTCTGGAAACACCATATATTTT
J gene: TRBJ2-1; clone size: many; D gene: NA; V gene: TRBV11-3; CDR3 protein: CASSLFQYNEQFF; CDR3 DNA: TGTGCCAGCAGCTTATTTCAGTACAATGAGCAGTTCTTC
J gene: TRBJ2-7; clone size: few; D gene: TRBD2; V gene: TRBV29-1; CDR3 protein: CSVAGGPHEQYF; CDR3 DNA: TGCAGCGTGGCGGGAGGCCCCCACGAGCAGTACTTC
J gene: TRBJ1-2; clone size: many; D gene: NA; V gene: TRBV7-2; CDR3 protein: CASSERAGATTYGYTF; CDR3 DNA: TGTGCCAGCAGCGAACGGGCAGGCGCCACTACCTATGGCTACACCTTC
J gene: TRBJ2-2; clone size: few; D gene: NA; V gene: TRBV29-1; CDR3 protein: CSVDPNTGELFF; CDR3 DNA: TGCAGCGTTGACCCGAACACCGGGGAGCTGTTTTTT
J gene: TRBJ2-3; clone size: NA; D gene: NA; V gene: TRBV7-2; CDR3 protein: CASSFFVRDTGDTQYF; CDR3 DNA: TGTGCCAGCAGCTTCTTCGTGAGAGACACAGGGGATACGCAGTATTTT
J gene: TRBJ1-1; clone size: few; D gene: NA; V gene: TRBV3-1; CDR3 protein: CASSSRRSRNTEAFF; CDR3 DNA: TGTGCCAGCAGCTCCCGACGGAGTAGGAACACTGAAGCTTTCTTT
J gene: TRBJ2-3; clone size: many; D gene: NA; V gene: TRBV7-8; CDR3 protein: CASTREHTTDTQYF; CDR3 DNA: TGTGCCAGCACTCGGGAGCACACCACAGATACGCAGTATTTT
J gene: TRBJ1-1; clone size: many; D gene: NA; V gene: TRBV30; CDR3 protein: CAWSAGGYTEAFF; CDR3 DNA: TGTGCCTGGAGTGCCGGGGGATACACTGAAGCTTTCTTT
J gene: TRBJ1-5; clone size: many; D gene: NA; V gene: TRBV5-1; CDR3 protein: CASSLAGFSNQPQHF; CDR3 DNA: TGCGCCAGCAGCTTGGCCGGGTTCAGCAATCAGCCCCAGCATTTT
J gene: TRBJ2-7; clone size: NA; D gene: NA; V gene: TRBV5-5; CDR3 protein: CASSPTTGTPTAEYF; CDR3 DNA: TGTGCCAGCAGCCCAACGACCGGGACACCAACCGCCGAGTACTTC
J gene: TRBJ2-1; clone size: NA; D gene: NA; V gene: TRBV7-2; CDR3 protein: CASSLSGSRDEQFF; CDR3 DNA: TGTGCCAGCAGCCTTAGCGGTTCCAGGGATGAGCAGTTCTTC
J gene: TRBJ2-1; clone size: many; D gene: NA; V gene: TRBV5-1; CDR3 protein: CASGRGLESYNEQFF; CDR3 DNA: TGCGCCAGCGGCCGAGGTCTCGAAAGCTACAATGAGCAGTTCTTC
J gene: TRBJ2-7; clone size: many; D gene: NA; V gene: TRBV29-1; CDR3 protein: CSAGTASSEQYF; CDR3 DNA: TGCAGCGCCGGCACTGCCTCAAGCGAGCAGTACTTC
J gene: TRBJ2-7; clone size: few; D gene: NA; V gene: TRBV7-8; CDR3 protein: CASTPRDRLYEQYF; CDR3 DNA: TGTGCCAGCACCCCCCGGGATAGGCTATACGAGCAGTACTTC
J gene: TRBJ1-6; clone size: NA; D gene: TRBD1; V gene: TRBV28; CDR3 protein: CASSPDRVSPLHF; CDR3 DNA: TGTGCCAGCAGTCCAGACAGGGTTTCACCCCTCCACTTT
J gene: TRBJ2-1; clone size: many; D gene: TRBD2; V gene: TRBV7-6; CDR3 protein: CASSSPGLLQFF; CDR3 DNA: TGTGCCAGCAGCTCACCGGGACTACTCCAGTTCTTC
J gene: TRBJ2-7; clone size: many; D gene: TRBD2; V gene: TRBV7-2; CDR3 protein: CASSSTSGRAYEQYF; CDR3 DNA: TGTGCCAGCAGCTCAACTAGCGGGAGGGCCTACGAGCAGTACTTC
J gene: TRBJ2-7; clone size: many; D gene: NA; V gene: TRBV2; CDR3 protein: CASSGALRYEQYF; CDR3 DNA: TGTGCCAGCAGTGGAGCACTCAGGTACGAGCAGTACTTC
J gene: TRBJ2-1; clone size: many; D gene: NA; V gene: TRBV28; CDR3 protein: CASSFKLVKFF; CDR3 DNA: TGTGCCAGCAGTTTTAAACTAGTCAAGTTCTTC
J gene: TRBJ1-1; clone size: NA; D gene: NA; V gene: TRBV12-3/TRBV12-4; CDR3 protein: CASSSPLNTGNTEAFF; CDR3 DNA: TGTGCCAGCAGTTCCCCACTAAACACGGGGAACACTGAAGCTTTCTTT
J gene: TRBJ2-4; clone size: NA; D gene: NA; V gene: TRBV20-1; CDR3 protein: CSARDWTGAKNIQYF; CDR3 DNA: TGCAGTGCTAGAGATTGGACTGGAGCCAAAAACATTCAGTACTTC
J gene: TRBJ2-7; clone size: many; D gene: TRBD2; V gene: TRBV5-5; CDR3 protein: CASSLDSGDAYEQYF; CDR3 DNA: TGTGCCAGCAGCTTGGATAGCGGGGACGCCTACGAGCAGTACTTC
J gene: TRBJ1-1; clone size: few; D gene: NA; V gene: TRBV6-2/TRBV6-3; CDR3 protein: CASSYARMDTEAFF; CDR3 DNA: TGTGCCAGCAGTTACGCCAGGATGGACACTGAAGCTTTCTTT
J gene: TRBJ1-1; clone size: few; D gene: NA; V gene: TRBV11-2; CDR3 protein: CASSDVGTEAFF; CDR3 DNA: TGTGCCAGCAGCGATGTGGGAACTGAAGCTTTCTTT
J gene: TRBJ1-5; clone size: NA; D gene: NA; V gene: TRBV19; CDR3 protein: CASAQGVNQPQHF; CDR3 DNA: TGTGCCAGTGCGCAAGGGGTTAACCAGCCCCAGCATTTT
J gene: TRBJ2-1; clone size: NA; D gene: NA; V gene: TRBV29-1; CDR3 protein: CSVDLAGSREQFF; CDR3 DNA: TGCAGCGTTGACCTGGCAGGGTCTCGGGAGCAGTTCTTC
J gene: TRBJ1-2; clone size: few; D gene: NA; V gene: TRBV27; CDR3 protein: CASSISYRDGYTF; CDR3 DNA: TGTGCCAGCAGTATTTCGTACAGGGATGGCTACACCTTC
J gene: TRBJ2-5; clone size: few; D gene: NA; V gene: TRBV7-2; CDR3 protein: CASSERTNPRAETQYF; CDR3 DNA: TGTGCCAGCAGCGAGCGAACAAATCCCCGGGCAGAGACCCAGTACTTC
J gene: TRBJ2-4; clone size: few; D gene: TRBD1; V gene: TRBV12-3/TRBV12-4; CDR3 protein: CASSSRENRGPYF; CDR3 DNA: TGTGCCAGCAGTTCGCGAGAGAACAGGGGTCCGTACTTC
J gene: TRBJ1-1; clone size: many; D gene: TRBD1; V gene: TRBV4-2; CDR3 protein: CASSQVDRGNTEAFF; CDR3 DNA: TGTGCCAGCAGCCAAGTAGACAGGGGGAACACTGAAGCTTTCTTT
J gene: TRBJ2-3; clone size: NA; D gene: TRBD1; V gene: TRBV10-3; CDR3 protein: CAISPGQDTDTQYF; CDR3 DNA: TGTGCCATCAGTCCGGGACAGGACACAGATACGCAGTATTTT
J gene: TRBJ2-1; clone size: many; D gene: TRBD2; V gene: TRBV7-2; CDR3 protein: CASSLSSGRPPTWNEQFF; CDR3 DNA: TGTGCCAGCAGCTTATCCAGCGGGAGGCCCCCCACCTGGAATGAGCAGTTCTTC
J gene: TRBJ1-2; clone size: many; D gene: NA; V gene: TRBV4-3; CDR3 protein: CASSQVTGLGRGYTF; CDR3 DNA: TGCGCCAGCAGCCAAGTTACAGGCCTAGGCCGGGGCTACACCTTC